The clone carrying this T cell receptor beta chain has only a few counts. The antigen remains undetermined. The sample is drawn from a study of T cells in Graves' hyperthyroidism and ophthalmopathy. Each diagnosis drew on symptoms, thyroxine, TRAb, thyroid ultrasound and orbital computed tomography findings. This sample holds PBMCs from roughly 10 ml fresh peripheral blood. The length of the CDR3 is 17 residues. Germline V gene lookup returns CDR1 SNHLY and CDR2 FYNNEI. The germline V and J ends were trimmed by 4 bases and 9 bases, with 27 bases remaining between them. TCR beta CDR3 regions were amplified from RNA transcripts. Using the HTBI primer set, a first-round RT-PCR was run on the TCR CDR3. TCRdb re-called the multiplex PCR reads with MiXCR, one entry per CDR3 protein. This sample has nearly 600,000 distinct CDR3 sequences, with about 14% found just once. Points from the study as a whole: Model output signaled ophthalmopathy a median approximately 6 months ahead of onset.

This TCR was recovered from a woman aged 18-29 years with Graves' ophthalmopathy. This chain links TRBV2 with TRBJ1-2; no definite D call. The sequenced material came from blood. The CDR3 protein is CASSGAGSGPNLGSYTF. CDR3 DNA sequence: TGTGCCAGCAGTGGAGCCGGGTCTGGGCCTAACCTAGGAAGCTACACCTTC. Variable domain in full (rest from reference TRBV2 and TRBJ1-2): EPEVTQTPSHQVTQMGQEVILRCVPISNHLYFYWYRQILGQKVEFLVSFYNNEISEKSEIFDDQFSVERPDGSNFTLKIRSTKLEDSAMYFCASSGAGSGPNLGSYTFGSGTRLTVV.